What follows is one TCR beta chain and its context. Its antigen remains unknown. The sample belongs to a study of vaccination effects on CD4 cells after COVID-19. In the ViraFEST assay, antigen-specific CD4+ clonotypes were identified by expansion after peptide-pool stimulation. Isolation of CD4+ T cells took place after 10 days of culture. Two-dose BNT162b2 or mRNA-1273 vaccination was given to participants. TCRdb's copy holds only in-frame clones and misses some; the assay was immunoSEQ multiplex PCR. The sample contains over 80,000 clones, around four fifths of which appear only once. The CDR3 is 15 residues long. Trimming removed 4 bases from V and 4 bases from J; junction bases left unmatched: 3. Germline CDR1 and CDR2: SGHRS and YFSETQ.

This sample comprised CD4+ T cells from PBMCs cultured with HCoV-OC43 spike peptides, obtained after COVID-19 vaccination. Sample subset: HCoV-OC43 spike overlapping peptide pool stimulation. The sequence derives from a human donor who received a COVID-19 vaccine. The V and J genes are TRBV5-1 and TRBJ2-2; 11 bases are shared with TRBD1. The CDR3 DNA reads TGCGCCAGCAGCGCGGGACAGGGGGGCACCGGGGAGCTGTTTTTT. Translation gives CASSAGQGGTGELFF.